Detailed here is one TCR beta chain. Antigen: not known. This record belongs to a study of a mutant IDH1 vaccine in newly diagnosed glioma. This table comes from immunoSEQ multiplex PCR, and its TCRdb copy is limited to in-frame clones, with some not included. The table records fewer than 35,000 clones, roughly 86% of them present only once. The sample's time point: week 35, safety follow-up. Every single dose of the vaccine, 300 ug of mutant IDH1 20-mer peptide, came with topical imiquimod. Germline V gives CDR1 SGHAT, CDR2 FQNNGV. Trimming took off 0 bases at V and 7 bases at J, with 6 bases between the two ends. This CDR3 is 13 amino acids long.

V is TRBV11-2 and J is TRBJ2-2; D is unclear. The sequence came from a man in his thirties or forties with glioma. The sequenced sample was PBMCs, obtained from a glioma patient whose treatment included an IDH1 peptide vaccine. The CDR3 coding sequence is TGTGCCAGCAGCTTAGATATGAACGGGGAGCTGTTTTTT. This sequence encodes CASSLDMNGELFF.